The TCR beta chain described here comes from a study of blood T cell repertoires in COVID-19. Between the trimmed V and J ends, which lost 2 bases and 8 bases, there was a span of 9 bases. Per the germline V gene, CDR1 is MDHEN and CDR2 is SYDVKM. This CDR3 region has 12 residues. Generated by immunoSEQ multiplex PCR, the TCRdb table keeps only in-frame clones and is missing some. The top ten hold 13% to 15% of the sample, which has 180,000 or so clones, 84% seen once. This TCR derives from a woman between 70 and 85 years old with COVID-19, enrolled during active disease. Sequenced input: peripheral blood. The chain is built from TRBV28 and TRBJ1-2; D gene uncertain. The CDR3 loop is CASSLSRQGYTF. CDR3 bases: TGTGCCAGCAGTTTAAGCAGGCAAGGCTACACCTTC.